The 30 T cell receptor beta chains in this list originate from one sample, sequenced in a study of post-analysis software for immune sequencing data. The authors incorporated unique molecular identifiers into the TCR beta cDNA libraries. TCRdb re-called the PCR reads with MiXCR, one entry per CDR3 protein. Of roughly 800,000 distinct CDR3 sequences in the sample, 40% to 55% were seen once. Which antigens these TCRs recognize remains unknown. General study results and limits: When patients were compared with controls, five TRBV segments were more frequent, TRBV5-6, TRBV5-1 and TRBV20-1 among them.

Sequencing was carried out using blood. The source is a girl aged 10 to 17 with multiple sclerosis.

V is TRBV11-2 and J is TRBJ2-5; D may be TRBD1 (5 bases). CDR1 is SGHAT, CDR2 FQNNGV, per germline. CDR3 length: 14 residues. V was pared by 3 bases and J by 1 base, with 9 bases between. CDR3 bases: TGTGCCAGCAGCTTTACAGGCCCCCAAGAGACCCAGTACTTC. It specifies CASSFTGPQETQYF.

The gene calls are TRBV20-1 and TRBJ2-1, with 11 positions matching TRBD2. The V gene's germline CDR1 is DFQATT and CDR2 SNEGSKA (reference sequence). This CDR3 is 15 amino acids long. The J segment lost 2 bases and the V segment lost 5 bases, leaving 5 bases of the junction unmatched. The CDR3 DNA reads as TGCAGTGCTCCCCATAGCGGGAGGGCCTACAATGAGCAGTTCTTC. Encoded protein: CSAPHSGRAYNEQFF.

The J gene is TRBJ2-1, the V gene TRBV20-1, with D possibly TRBD2 on 6 matching bases. The germline CDR1 and CDR2 sequences are DFQATT and SNEGSKA (reference sequence). Between the trimmed V and J ends, which lost 6 bases and 4 bases, there was a span of 19 bases. The CDR3 length is 15 residues. CDR3 coding DNA: TGCAGTGCCAAAACCGGGGCTAGCGAGTACAATGAGCAGTTCTTC. Translating gives CSAKTGASEYNEQFF.

This clonotype was recorded only once. The V gene is TRBV29-1, the J gene TRBJ2-5; D is tentatively TRBD1 or TRBD2 (5 bases each). CDR3 length: 14 amino acids. Germline CDR1 and CDR2: SQVTM and ANQGSEA. Trimming took off 4 bases at V and 5 bases at J, with 17 bases between the two ends. The CDR3 region has the DNA TGCAGCGTTGTTGGGGGACCCATTGGGGAGACCCAGTACTTC. Translating gives CSVVGGPIGETQYF.

This clonotype was found a few times. The CDR3 is CASSYSNEITYNEQFF. DNA of the CDR3: TGTGCCAGCAGTTACTCGAACGAAATAACCTACAATGAGCAGTTCTTC. V usage is TRBV6-6 and J usage is TRBJ2-1; D call uncertain. This CDR3 region has 16 residues. The germline CDR1 and CDR2 sequences are MNHNY and SVGAGI (reference sequence). V gave up 0 bases and J gave up 2 bases, with 11 bases separating them.

DNA for the CDR3: TGTGCCAGCAGTTTTGGAGGACTAGCGGTGACAGATACGCAGTATTTT. It is translated as CASSFGGLAVTDTQYF. The chain joins TRBV27 to TRBJ2-3; 10 bases map to TRBD2. The junction had 6 bases not matched to a gene; V was cut back by 3 bases and J by 3 bases. This CDR3 comprises 16 residues. CDR1 MNHEY and CDR2 SMNVEV come from the germline V gene (reference sequence).

The chain is built from TRBV6-1 and TRBJ2-5; 7 positions match TRBD1. CDR1 is MNHNS and CDR2 is SASEGT in the germline V gene. The CDR3 consists of 14 residues. Trimming at V came to 6 bases and at J to 4 bases, leaving 8 bases not matched to a gene. CDR3 loop: CASRKQGIGETQYF. The CDR3 bases are TGTGCCAGCAGAAAACAGGGGATAGGAGAGACCCAGTACTTC.

This clonotype came up a few times. The rearrangement links TRBV5-5 to TRBJ1-2; a possible D gene is TRBD1 (6 bases). CDR1 is SGHKS, CDR2 YYEKEE, per germline (reference sequence). The V and J ends lost 4 bases and 8 bases respectively, with 12 bases between them. This CDR3 has 12 amino acids. CDR3 coding DNA: TGTGCCAGCAGCCCCGGGGGGGCCGGCTACACCTTC. Amino acid sequence: CASSPGGAGYTF. Looking up the rest from reference TRBV5-5 and TRBJ1-2 gives the full variable domain: DAGVTQSPTHLIKTRGQQVTLRCSPISGHKSVSWYQQVLGQGPQFIFQYYEKEERGRGNFPDRFSARQFPNYSSELNVNALLLGDSALYLCASSPGGAGYTFGSGTRLTVV.

There are a few counts of this clonotype. The chain has TRBV11-2 and TRBJ2-7; D is perhaps TRBD1 (5 bases). Germline CDR1 is SGHAT and CDR2 is FQNNGV. V was pared by 0 bases and J by 5 bases, with 11 bases between. This CDR3 region has 14 residues. The CDR3 nucleotides are TGTGCCAGCAGCTTAGATTCCAGGGTCCACGAGCAGTACTTC. Amino acid sequence: CASSLDSRVHEQYF. The full variable domain, its missing parts supplied by reference TRBV11-2 and TRBJ2-7, is EAGVAQSPRYKIIEKRQSVAFWCNPISGHATLYWYQQILGQGPKLLIQFQNNGVVDDSQLPKDRFSAERLKGVDSTLKIQPAKLEDSAVYLCASSLDSRVHEQYFGPGTRLTVT.

The V call is TRBV6-1, the J call TRBJ2-3; tentative D call: TRBD2 (6 bases). Deletions cut 6 bases from V and 4 bases from J, with 23 bases between. Germline lookup yields CDR1 MNHNS and CDR2 SASEGT. CDR3 length: 17 amino acids. The CDR3 region is CASRPRTADSSADTQYF. CDR3 nucleotide sequence: TGTGCCAGCAGGCCCCGAACAGCGGATTCTAGCGCAGATACGCAGTATTTT.

The V and J genes are TRBV28 and TRBJ2-7; TRBD1 agrees at 8 bases. V shed 5 bases and J 1 base; nucleotides not matched to a gene: 4. This CDR3 spans 14 amino acids. The V gene's germline CDR1 is MDHEN and CDR2 SYDVKM. CDR3 DNA: TGTGCCAGCAGTGGACGGGACAGGTCCTACGAGCAGTACTTC. It codes for CASSGRDRSYEQYF.

The sample holds one count of this clonotype. The chain couples TRBV4-1 to TRBJ2-5; a weak D match, TRBD2 (7 bases). The J call may be incorrect, as the DNA end agrees better with TRBJ2-7. The CDR3 totals 14 residues. Germline V CDR1 and CDR2: MGHRA, YSYEKL. In DNA form, the CDR3 reads TGCGCCAGCAGCCCGGTCCAAGGGGGGGACGAGCAGTACTTC. Amino acid sequence: CASSPVQGGDEQYF.

The chain is built from TRBV7-2 and TRBJ2-1, with D possibly called TRBD1 or TRBD2 (5 bases each). Germline-derived CDR1 and CDR2 are SGHTA and FQGNSA. The CDR3 is 19 residues long. Trimming took 1 base from V and 0 from J, leaving 19 bases between them. Here the CDR3 DNA reads TGTGCCAGCAGCTTAGGGGTGGGACGGGGCCCGAGCTCCTACAATGAGCAGTTCTTC. It is translated as CASSLGVGRGPSSYNEQFF.

The J gene is TRBJ2-3, the V gene TRBV5-1; perhaps TRBD2 as D (5 bases). The V gene's germline CDR1 is SGHRS and CDR2 YFSETQ. CDR3 length: 15 amino acids. Trimming removed 7 bases from V and 1 base from J, with 16 bases in between. CDR3 coding DNA: TGCGCCAGCCGAGCGGCGAATAGAGGCACAGATACGCAGTATTTT. This codes for CASRAANRGTDTQYF.

This clonotype has only a few counts. The V and J genes are TRBV29-1 and TRBJ2-1; D remains ambiguous. The CDR3 contains 10 residues. Germline CDR1 reads SQVTM; CDR2 reads ANQGSEA. V lost 4 bases to trimming and J lost 8 bases, with 6 bases between them. CDR3 amino acids: CSVVGDEQFF. The CDR3 region has the DNA TGCAGCGTTGTTGGGGATGAGCAGTTCTTC.

This clonotype was seen a few times. This sequence joins TRBV20-1 and TRBJ2-4; D ambiguous. V was shortened by 2 bases and J by 3 bases, with 8 bases between the two germline ends. Germline V gives CDR1 DFQATT, CDR2 SNEGSKA (reference sequence). This CDR3 region has 13 residues. For the CDR3, the DNA is TGCAGTGCTAGATCTGAGGACAAAAACATTCAGTACTTC. Encoded protein: CSARSEDKNIQYF.

V is TRBV20-1 and J is TRBJ2-7, with D possibly TRBD1 on 6 matching bases. Trimming took off 1 base at V and 3 bases at J, with 10 bases between the two ends. The CDR3 is 13 residues long. CDR1 and CDR2 from the germline V gene are DFQATT and SNEGSKA (reference sequence). This CDR3 is CSARAGVGYEQYF. CDR3 sequence (DNA): TGCAGTGCTAGAGCAGGGGTGGGCTACGAGCAGTACTTC.

This clonotype was counted only a few times. The J gene is TRBJ2-3, the V gene TRBV14; 8 bases are a match to TRBD2. Looked up from germline, CDR1 is SGHDN and CDR2 is FVKESK. With V trimmed by 1 base and J by 8 bases, 8 bases remained unmatched. The CDR3 sequence is 15 residues long. The CDR3 sequence is CASSQGRTSGFTQYF. In DNA, the CDR3 is TGTGCCAGCAGCCAAGGAAGAACTAGCGGATTTACGCAGTATTTT. Full variable domain (outside the CDR3, taken from reference TRBV14 and TRBJ2-3): EAGVTQFPSHSVIEKGQTVTLRCDPISGHDNLYWYRRVMGKEIKFLLHFVKESKQDESGMPNNRFLAERTGGTYSTLKVQPAELEDSGVYFCASSQGRTSGFTQYFGPGTRLTVL.

The chain couples TRBV4-2 to TRBJ2-1; no reliable D call. Trimming shortened V by 0 bases and J by 4 bases, and 10 bases separated the two germline ends. Germline V gives CDR1 LGHNA, CDR2 YNFKEQ. This CDR3 is 15 amino acids long. This chain's CDR3 is CASSQERRLYNEQFF. The CDR3 nucleotides are TGTGCCAGCAGCCAAGAGAGGCGGCTGTACAATGAGCAGTTCTTC.

V gene TRBV5-5 combines with J gene TRBJ2-1, with D possibly called TRBD1 or TRBD2 (6 bases each). V lost 3 bases to trimming and J lost 10 bases, with 20 bases between them. The CDR3 spans 15 residues. Germline V gene sequence: CDR1 SGHKS, CDR2 YYEKEE (reference sequence). CDR3 nucleotides: TGTGCCAGCAGCTCGGGGGCGCCGGGTCTATGGGAGCAGTTCTTC. Translation: CASSSGAPGLWEQFF.

This chain links TRBV21-1 with TRBJ1-4; the table's D call, TRBD1, has no DNA check behind it. TRBV21-1 is designated a pseudogene. This CDR3 has 18 amino acids. DNA of the CDR3: TGTGCCAGCAGCAAAAACCAAAGCACAGGGTTCGCATTAGAAAAACTGTTTTTT. Translated, it gives CASSKNQSTGFALEKLFF.

The V and J genes are TRBV7-9 and TRBJ2-3; D is ambiguous. Germline CDR1 is SEHNR and CDR2 is FQNEAQ (reference sequence). V shed 5 bases and J shed 2 bases, with 5 bases lying between them. The length of the CDR3 is 12 residues. The CDR3 reads CASSPITDTQYF. The DNA for the CDR3 is TGTGCCAGCAGCCCAATCACAGATACGCAGTATTTT.

J is TRBJ2-1 and V is TRBV10-3; possibly TRBD1 for D (5 bases). TRBJ2-7 explains the end of the DNA better; the J call may be wrong. The CDR3 runs 12 residues. Per the germline V gene, CDR1 is ENHRY and CDR2 is SYGVKD. As DNA, the CDR3 is TGTGCCATCGGGGCTGGATACAATGAGCAGTACTTC. Protein sequence: CAIGAGYNEQYF.

The V call is TRBV4-2, the J call TRBJ2-1; D is perhaps TRBD1 or TRBD2 (6 bases each). The CDR3 consists of 15 residues. Trimming left V 0 bases short and J 5 bases short, with 11 bases between. Per germline, CDR1 LGHNA and CDR2 YNFKEQ. CDR3 sequence: CASSQEGGRNNEQFF. CDR3 in DNA: TGTGCCAGCAGCCAAGAAGGGGGGCGGAACAATGAGCAGTTCTTC.

The chain uses TRBV7-2 and TRBJ2-4, with unresolved D. Looked up from germline, CDR1 is SGHTA and CDR2 is FQGNSA. This CDR3 comprises 13 residues. Trimming removed 3 bases at V and 2 bases at J, with 5 bases between. The CDR3 nucleotides read TGTGCCAGCAGCTTCAGTCCCAAAAACATTCAGTACTTC. Its translation: CASSFSPKNIQYF. The full variable domain, completed using reference TRBV7-2 and TRBJ2-4, is GAGVSQSPSNKVTEKGKDVELRCDPISGHTALYWYRQSLGQGLEFLIYFQGNSAPDKSGLPSDRFSAERTGGSVSTLTIQRTQQEDSAVYLCASSFSPKNIQYFGAGTRLSVL.

The V gene is TRBV11-2, the J gene TRBJ2-7, with a tentative D call TRBD2 (7 bases). Germline V gene data show CDR1 as SGHAT and CDR2 as FQNNGV. The CDR3 extends over 14 amino acids. The germline V and J ends were trimmed by 6 bases and 3 bases, with 15 bases remaining between them. CDR3 sequence: CASRTRGAGYEQYF. The CDR3 DNA reads as TGTGCCAGCAGAACTCGGGGGGCAGGCTACGAGCAGTACTTC.

The chain links TRBV7-3 to TRBJ2-1; D gene unclear. CDR3 length equals 15 residues. In germline, CDR1 is SGHTA, CDR2 FQGTGA. V lost 2 bases, J lost 4 bases, and 12 bases lay in between. CDR3 amino acids: CASSLGDPTYNEQFF. CDR3 nucleotides: TGTGCCAGCAGCTTAGGTGACCCTACATACAATGAGCAGTTCTTC.

This rearrangement joins TRBV7-9 to TRBJ2-1; D may be TRBD2 (6 bases). V was trimmed by 5 bases and J by 1 base, leaving 12 bases between them. CDR1 SEHNR and CDR2 FQNEAQ come from the germline V gene (reference sequence). This CDR3 has 15 residues. CDR3 region: CASSPGVASYNEQFF. The CDR3, as DNA: TGTGCCAGCAGCCCGGGGGTAGCGTCCTACAATGAGCAGTTCTTC.

The chain uses TRBV30 and TRBJ2-3, with a weak D call TRBD2 (5 bases). The CDR3 is made up of 15 amino acids. Germline V CDR1 and CDR2: GTSNPN, SVGIG (reference sequence). Trimming removed 0 bases from V and 3 bases from J, with 13 bases in between. CDR3 bases: TGTGCCTGGAGTGTTGGTGGGAGTGGAACAGATACGCAGTATTTT. This codes for CAWSVGGSGTDTQYF. The complete variable domain, with remaining parts taken from reference TRBV30 and TRBJ2-3, reads SQTIHQWPATLVQPVGSPLSLECTVEGTSNPNLYWYRQAAGRGLQLLFYSVGIGQISSEVPQNLSASRPQDRQFILSSKKLLLSDSGFYLCAWSVGGSGTDTQYFGPGTRLTVL.

The chain is built from TRBV24-1 and TRBJ2-4, with 7 bases identical to TRBD1. The DNA end is a closer match to TRBJ2-7, so the J assignment may be wrong. CDR1 KGHDR and CDR2 SFDVKD come from the germline V gene. There are 16 residues in the CDR3. CDR3 sequence (DNA): TGTGCCACCAGTGACGCCGGGCCAGGGGGTGTCCACGAGCAGTACTTC. Residues: CATSDAGPGGVHEQYF.